Presented here are 19 T cell receptor beta chains from one specimen sequenced in a study of blood T cell repertoires in COVID-19. The protocol was immunoSEQ multiplex PCR, while the TCRdb copy is restricted to in-frame clones and leaves out a portion. Of roughly 150,000 clones in the sample, less than 85% were seen once. The sample comprised PBMCs or T cells enriched from blood (not recorded which). The receptors originated from a man in his fifties or sixties who had recovered from COVID-19.

This clone was counted once. The CDR3 DNA reads TGTGCCAGCAGCCCCGGGACAGGTCCCGGAAACACCATATATTTT. Its protein product is CASSPGTGPGNTIYF. This chain joins TRBV5-4 and TRBJ1-3, with 8 nucleotides matching TRBD1. CDR3 length: 15 residues. V trimming: 4 bases; J trimming: 4 bases; junction bases outside the gene matches: 7. Germline lookup yields CDR1 SGHNT and CDR2 YYREEE (reference sequence).

The V call is TRBV6-5, the J call TRBJ2-3; 7 nucleotides agree with TRBD1. The CDR3 consists of 14 residues. CDR1 is MNHEY, CDR2 SVGAGI, per germline. Losses at the gene ends were 4 bases for V and 0 bases for J; bases not matched to a gene: 1. In nucleotides, the CDR3 is TGTGCCAGCAGTTGGGACAGCAGCACAGATACGCAGTATTTT. It translates to CASSWDSSTDTQYF.

The rearrangement uses TRBV27 and TRBJ2-7, with TRBD2 matching 12 bases. The germline V gene encodes CDR1 MNHEY and CDR2 SMNVEV (reference sequence). The length of the CDR3 is 14 residues. The junction had 8 bases not matched to a gene; V was cut back by 10 bases and J by 4 bases. DNA of the CDR3: TGTGCCACCTCCCTAGCGGGGGGGAATTACGAGCAGTACTTC. The encoded protein is CATSLAGGNYEQYF.

This sequence joins TRBV5-1 and TRBJ2-2; TRBD2 is a possible D gene (5 bases). The CDR3 has 17 amino acids. V gave up 0 bases and J gave up 2 bases, with 14 bases separating them. Germline V gene sequence: CDR1 SGHRS, CDR2 YFSETQ. CDR3 in amino acids: CASSLGGQVLNTGELFF. The DNA for the CDR3 is TGCGCCAGCAGCTTGGGAGGGCAGGTCCTAAACACCGGGGAGCTGTTTTTT.

The J gene is TRBJ2-1, the V gene TRBV24-1, with D hard to call. V lost 5 bases and J 7 bases, leaving 14 bases between the germline ends. Germline V gene lookup returns CDR1 KGHDR and CDR2 SFDVKD. This CDR3 comprises 14 residues. As DNA, the CDR3 is TGTGCCACCAGTGCAGTTTCCGATCTGAATGAGCAGTTCTTC. Protein product: CATSAVSDLNEQFF.

The chain couples TRBV6-5 to TRBJ1-1; 7 bases map to TRBD1. V lost 4 bases, J lost 4 bases, and 9 bases stayed unmatched. The germline V gene has CDR1 MNHEY and CDR2 SVGAGI. The CDR3 consists of 15 residues. The CDR3 region is CASSSSGGLGTEAFF. As DNA, the CDR3 is TGTGCCAGCAGTTCCTCAGGGGGATTGGGCACTGAAGCTTTCTTT.

The CDR3 spells CASGLVVEGGNQPQHF. The CDR3 coding sequence is TGTGCCAGCGGTCTCGTTGTTGAGGGCGGGAATCAGCCCCAGCATTTT. The V call is TRBV28, the J call TRBJ1-5; D call uncertain. Between the trimmed V and J ends, which lost 8 bases and 4 bases, there was a span of 21 bases. Germline assignment: CDR1 MDHEN and CDR2 SYDVKM. This CDR3 is 16 amino acids long.

The V gene is TRBV4-1, the J gene TRBJ1-1; possibly TRBD1 for D (6 bases). V lost 5 bases to trimming and J lost 3 bases, with 16 bases between them. Per germline, CDR1 MGHRA and CDR2 YSYEKL. The CDR3 is 15 residues long. The CDR3 DNA reads TGCGCCAGCAGCATACGTCACAGGGTTGACACTGAAGCTTTCTTT. Translated: CASSIRHRVDTEAFF.

The chain carries TRBV28 and TRBJ2-5; 8 bases map to TRBD1. CDR1 is MDHEN and CDR2 is SYDVKM in the germline V gene. This CDR3 contains 16 residues. The V segment lost 9 bases and the J segment 0 bases; nucleotides outside the gene matches: 12. The CDR3 reads CASTTPGGRNQETQYF. CDR3 bases: TGTGCCAGTACCACCCCAGGGGGCCGGAACCAAGAGACCCAGTACTTC.

The rearrangement uses TRBV5-4 and TRBJ2-7, with 7 bases lining up with TRBD1. The germline V gene encodes CDR1 SGHNT and CDR2 YYREEE (reference sequence). J gave up 2 bases and V 0 bases, and 5 bases lay outside the gene matches. This CDR3 comprises 15 residues. The chain's CDR3 is CASSLGQGVTYEQYF. The CDR3 DNA reads as TGTGCCAGCAGCTTGGGTCAGGGGGTGACCTACGAGCAGTACTTC.

V usage is TRBV7-3 and J usage is TRBJ2-3; 7 bases align to TRBD2. The V gene's germline CDR1 is SGHTA and CDR2 FQGTGA. V dropped 5 bases and J dropped 2; count of bases not matched to a gene: 10. This CDR3 has 16 residues. CDR3 sequence: CASSPTGLSLTDTQYF. The DNA for the CDR3 is TGTGCCAGCAGCCCGACGGGACTATCCCTCACAGATACGCAGTATTTT.

The chain carries TRBV5-4 and TRBJ1-1; D uncertain. This CDR3 region has 15 residues. Looked up from germline, CDR1 is SGHNT and CDR2 is YYREEE (reference sequence). V lost 0 bases, J lost 0 bases, and 9 bases lay in between. The CDR3 DNA reads as TGTGCCAGCAGCTTGGACACCAATATGAACACTGAAGCTTTCTTT. This translates into CASSLDTNMNTEAFF.

This rearrangement joins TRBV7-8 to TRBJ1-5; 10 nucleotides match TRBD1. V lost 5 bases, J lost 5 bases, and 3 bases stayed unmatched. The CDR3 is 14 amino acids. The germline V gene encodes CDR1 SGHVS and CDR2 FQNEAQ. The CDR3 region has the DNA TGTGCCAGCAGCCGGACAGGGGGTGATCAGCCCCAGCATTTT. It codes for CASSRTGGDQPQHF.

The rearrangement links TRBV6-5 to TRBJ2-5; TRBD1 matches at 11 bases. The CDR3 is made up of 14 amino acids. Germline V lookup: CDR1 MNHEY, CDR2 SVGAGI. The trim removed 7 bases at V and 4 bases at J, leaving 5 bases unmatched. Written as DNA, the CDR3 is TGTGCCAGCACCTGGACAGGGGGCAGAGAGACCCAGTACTTC. Encoded protein: CASTWTGGRETQYF.

This clone has just one count. This sequence joins TRBV2 and TRBJ2-5; TRBD1 agrees at 7 bases. Unmatched junction bases numbered 4, after V lost 6 bases and J lost 0 bases. CDR1 and CDR2 from the germline V gene are SNHLY and FYNNEI. This CDR3 is 14 amino acids long. The CDR3 bases are TGTGCCAGCAGGGAGGACAGGTACCAAGAGACCCAGTACTTC. Translated, it gives CASREDRYQETQYF.

The chain carries TRBV5-6 and TRBJ2-5, with D maybe TRBD1 (5 bases). From germline, CDR1 is SGHDT and CDR2 YYEEEE. CDR3 size: 15 residues. V dropped 1 base and J dropped 2 bases, with 12 bases sitting between them. The CDR3 spells CASSLSGYRQETQYF. The CDR3 DNA follows: TGTGCCAGCAGCTTGTCAGGGTACAGACAAGAGACCCAGTACTTC. The full variable domain, with the rest looked up from reference TRBV5-6 and TRBJ2-5, is DAGVTQSPTHLIKTRGQQVTLRCSPKSGHDTVSWYQQALGQGPQFIFQYYEEEERQRGNFPDRFSGHQFPNYSSELNVNALLLGDSALYLCASSLSGYRQETQYFGPGTRLLVL.

This chain joins TRBV12-3 or TRBV12-4 and TRBJ1-1; D not certain. The CDR3 sequence is 12 residues long. V shed 6 bases and J shed 5 bases, with 10 bases lying between them. This CDR3 reads CASREGWTEAFF. The DNA for the CDR3 is TGTGCCAGCAGAGAGGGATGGACTGAAGCTTTCTTT.

The chain recombines TRBV3-1 (or the pseudogene TRBV3-2) with TRBJ2-4; 11 nucleotides agree with TRBD2. The V segment lost 3 bases and the J segment 1 base; nucleotides outside the gene matches: 14. The CDR3 loop spans 20 amino acids. Looked up from germline, CDR1 is LGHDT and CDR2 is YNNKEL (reference sequence). In DNA, the CDR3 is TGTGCCAGCAGCCAGATATCCGGGACTAGCGGAAGGGGGGCCAAAAACATTCAGTACTTC. Encoded protein: CASSQISGTSGRGAKNIQYF.

The chain carries TRBV19 and TRBJ1-2; TRBD1 matches 9 bases. V lost 5 bases, J lost 4 bases, and 5 bases stayed unmatched. This CDR3 contains 14 residues. Germline CDR1 and CDR2: LNHDA and SQIVND (reference sequence). The CDR3 nucleotides are TGTGCCAGTAGTGGCGGACAGGGGAGCTATGGCTACACCTTC. Residues: CASSGGQGSYGYTF.